A selection of T cell receptor beta chains follows, all from one sample in a study of CD8 T cells in ankylosing spondylitis. TCRdb re-called the 5' RACE reads with MiXCR, one entry per CDR3 protein. Of roughly 490,000 distinct CDR3 sequences in the sample, about 5.4% are singletons; the top ten hold under 4.5%. Sequencing was done on a sample of blood, either unsorted or a sorted T cell fraction (not recorded which). The receptors originated from a male donor with ankylosing spondylitis. Each CDR3 is given with its conserved first and last residue. A D gene is named only where the DNA matches it firmly. A row's size may be missing; if present it is once, few, many or a size class.

cdr3_nt: TGTGCCAGCAGTTTAATAAGGGTGAACACTGAAGCTTTCTTT; cdr3_aa: CASSLIRVNTEAFF; j_call: TRBJ1-1; clone_size: many; d_call: .; v_call: TRBV12-3/TRBV12-4
cdr3_nt: TGTGCCATCGGGGACAGGGTAGTCTACGAGCAGTACTTC; cdr3_aa: CAIGDRVVYEQYF; j_call: TRBJ2-7; clone_size: many; d_call: TRBD1; v_call: TRBV10-3
cdr3_nt: TGCGCCAGCAGCCCGAGGACAGGGGATCCGGACGAGCAGTACTTC; cdr3_aa: CASSPRTGDPDEQYF; j_call: TRBJ2-7; clone_size: many; d_call: TRBD1; v_call: TRBV5-1
cdr3_nt: TGTGCCAGCAGTTACTCGAGACAGGGGCTGAACACTGAAGCTTTCTTT; cdr3_aa: CASSYSRQGLNTEAFF; j_call: TRBJ1-1; clone_size: .; d_call: TRBD1; v_call: TRBV6-5
cdr3_nt: TGTGCCAGCAGCAAAAGCGGGACTAGAAGCTACGAGCAGTACTTC; cdr3_aa: CASSKSGTRSYEQYF; j_call: TRBJ2-7; clone_size: many; d_call: TRBD2; v_call: TRBV7-9
cdr3_nt: TGCAGCGTTGCCGGAGGGACGGAAACCTATGGCTACACCTTC; cdr3_aa: CSVAGGTETYGYTF; j_call: TRBJ1-2; clone_size: many; d_call: .; v_call: TRBV29-1
cdr3_nt: TGCAGTGCTAGACCACAACCGGGACTAGCGGGAGTCTACGAGCAGTACTTC; cdr3_aa: CSARPQPGLAGVYEQYF; j_call: TRBJ2-7; clone_size: many; d_call: TRBD2; v_call: TRBV20-1
cdr3_nt: TGTGCCAGCAGCCGTGATCCAGGGGGCTCAGAGACCCAGTACTTC; cdr3_aa: CASSRDPGGSETQYF; j_call: TRBJ2-5; clone_size: few; d_call: TRBD1; v_call: TRBV27
cdr3_nt: TGTGCCAGCAGCTTTGGCCCGGGGTCCAAAAACATTCAGTACTTC; cdr3_aa: CASSFGPGSKNIQYF; j_call: TRBJ2-4; clone_size: many; d_call: .; v_call: TRBV7-8
cdr3_nt: TGCAGCGCCTACCAGCCGGGACAGGGGGCCAATGAGCAGTTCTTC; cdr3_aa: CSAYQPGQGANEQFF; j_call: TRBJ2-1; clone_size: .; d_call: TRBD1; v_call: TRBV29-1
cdr3_nt: TGCAGTGCTAGTTCCCGGGGCTCTGGAAACACCATATATTTT; cdr3_aa: CSASSRGSGNTIYF; j_call: TRBJ1-3; clone_size: many; d_call: .; v_call: TRBV20-1
cdr3_nt: TGTGCCAGCAGTTCGGGGACAGGGCGCACCTTC; cdr3_aa: CASSSGTGRTF; j_call: TRBJ1-2; clone_size: many; d_call: TRBD1; v_call: TRBV5-6
cdr3_nt: TGTGCCAGCAGCTTAAACGGACGCAGAGAGACCCAGTACTTC; cdr3_aa: CASSLNGRRETQYF; j_call: TRBJ2-5; clone_size: many; d_call: .; v_call: TRBV7-2
cdr3_nt: TGCGCCAGCAGCCAAGCCGGGACAGGGGCCACCGGGGAGCTGTTTTTT; cdr3_aa: CASSQAGTGATGELFF; j_call: TRBJ2-2; clone_size: .; d_call: TRBD1; v_call: TRBV4-1
cdr3_nt: TGCGCCAGCAGCCAGGGGACTAGCGGGAGCTCAGATACGCAGTATTTT; cdr3_aa: CASSQGTSGSSDTQYF; j_call: TRBJ2-3; clone_size: many; d_call: TRBD2; v_call: TRBV5-1
cdr3_nt: TGTGCCAGCAGTGAGGGTGGATGGAACACTGAAGCTTTCTTT; cdr3_aa: CASSEGGWNTEAFF; j_call: TRBJ1-1; clone_size: .; d_call: .; v_call: TRBV25-1
cdr3_nt: TGTGCCAGCTCACGAGGGTCCGAAGTCTCCTACGAGCAGTACTTC; cdr3_aa: CASSRGSEVSYEQYF; j_call: TRBJ2-7; clone_size: .; d_call: .; v_call: TRBV18
cdr3_nt: TGCAGCGTTGAAGATTTCACGGGTGGTCCAGGGACCTATGGCTACACCTTC; cdr3_aa: CSVEDFTGGPGTYGYTF; j_call: TRBJ1-2; clone_size: many; d_call: .; v_call: TRBV29-1
cdr3_nt: TGTGCCAGCAGCGACCTACGGGGCCCAACTGAAGCTTTCTTT; cdr3_aa: CASSDLRGPTEAFF; j_call: TRBJ1-1; clone_size: many; d_call: .; v_call: TRBV7-9
cdr3_nt: TGTGCCAGCAGCTTAGGGTCCCTCCGGAACACTGAAGCTTTCTTT; cdr3_aa: CASSLGSLRNTEAFF; j_call: TRBJ1-1; clone_size: few; d_call: .; v_call: TRBV7-2
cdr3_nt: TGTGCCAGCAGTTATCGGGGGGCTGACGAGCAGTACTTC; cdr3_aa: CASSYRGADEQYF; j_call: TRBJ2-7; clone_size: .; d_call: .; v_call: TRBV6-5
cdr3_nt: TGTGCCAGCAGTTTTGGACGTTATGGCTACACCTTC; cdr3_aa: CASSFGRYGYTF; j_call: TRBJ1-2; clone_size: many; d_call: .; v_call: TRBV12-3/TRBV12-4
cdr3_nt: TGTGCCAGCAGCCCAGGGGGGACAGGGATCTACGAGCAGTACTTC; cdr3_aa: CASSPGGTGIYEQYF; j_call: TRBJ2-7; clone_size: few; d_call: TRBD1; v_call: TRBV9
cdr3_nt: TGTGCCAGCAACATACCGGGAAGGTCTGAAGCTTTCTTT; cdr3_aa: CASNIPGRSEAFF; j_call: TRBJ1-1; clone_size: many; d_call: .; v_call: TRBV28
cdr3_nt: TGTGCCAGCAGTTACGGTGAGGCCGGGGAGCTGTTTTTT; cdr3_aa: CASSYGEAGELFF; j_call: TRBJ2-2; clone_size: .; d_call: .; v_call: TRBV6-2/TRBV6-3
cdr3_nt: TGTGCCAGCAGTTATCCGACGTCGAGGCGGACTAGCACAGATACGCAGTATTTT; cdr3_aa: CASSYPTSRRTSTDTQYF; j_call: TRBJ2-3; clone_size: few; d_call: .; v_call: TRBV6-2/TRBV6-3
cdr3_nt: TGCAGCGTCAACAGTTTCCAAGAGACCCAGTACTTC; cdr3_aa: CSVNSFQETQYF; j_call: TRBJ2-5; clone_size: .; d_call: .; v_call: TRBV29-1
cdr3_nt: TGCGCCAGCAGTTCGATGCCCGGGGGCGCGGGGACTGAAGCTTTCTTT; cdr3_aa: CASSSMPGGAGTEAFF; j_call: TRBJ1-1; clone_size: many; d_call: .; v_call: TRBV5-1
cdr3_nt: TGCAGTGCTACTAGGACTAGCGGGGGGGCCACAGATACGCAGTATTTT; cdr3_aa: CSATRTSGGATDTQYF; j_call: TRBJ2-3; clone_size: many; d_call: TRBD2; v_call: TRBV20-1
cdr3_nt: TGTGCCAGCAGTTACCGGAGTAACACCGGGGAGCTGTTTTTT; cdr3_aa: CASSYRSNTGELFF; j_call: TRBJ2-2; clone_size: many; d_call: .; v_call: TRBV6-5
cdr3_nt: TGCGCCAGCAGCTTGGGGGACAGGGGTAGGCACAATGAGCAGTTCTTC; cdr3_aa: CASSLGDRGRHNEQFF; j_call: TRBJ2-1; clone_size: many; d_call: TRBD1; v_call: TRBV5-1
cdr3_nt: TGTGCCAGCAGTGAATTTCTTCTATCACCCCTCCACTTT; cdr3_aa: CASSEFLLSPLHF; j_call: TRBJ1-6; clone_size: many; d_call: .; v_call: TRBV6-1
cdr3_nt: TGTGCCAGCAGCCCCCCGGGACAGGGGCTAAATTCACCCCTCCACTTT; cdr3_aa: CASSPPGQGLNSPLHF; j_call: TRBJ1-6; clone_size: few; d_call: TRBD1; v_call: TRBV7-9
cdr3_nt: TGCGCCAGCAGCCAAGAACTATTGGCCACCCTAGCCAAAAACATTCAGTACTTC; cdr3_aa: CASSQELLATLAKNIQYF; j_call: TRBJ2-4; clone_size: many; d_call: .; v_call: TRBV4-3
cdr3_nt: TGTGCCAGCAGTGTGACAGGGGGCTATTCCTACGAGCAGTACTTC; cdr3_aa: CASSVTGGYSYEQYF; j_call: TRBJ2-7; clone_size: many; d_call: TRBD1; v_call: TRBV25-1
cdr3_nt: TGTGCCAGCACCCCGTCGGGGAGTCGGAACACTGAAGCTTTCTTT; cdr3_aa: CASTPSGSRNTEAFF; j_call: TRBJ1-1; clone_size: few; d_call: .; v_call: TRBV12-3/TRBV12-4
cdr3_nt: TGTGCCAGCGGTAGACTAGCGGGCATCTCTGGGGCCAACGTCCTGACTTTC; cdr3_aa: CASGRLAGISGANVLTF; j_call: TRBJ2-6; clone_size: .; d_call: TRBD2; v_call: TRBV9
cdr3_nt: TGTGCCATCAGGTCTAGCGCGAACACCGGGGAGCTGTTTTTT; cdr3_aa: CAIRSSANTGELFF; j_call: TRBJ2-2; clone_size: many; d_call: .; v_call: TRBV10-3
cdr3_nt: TGCAGCGCTGGGGGGGGATCCACAGATACGCAGTATTTT; cdr3_aa: CSAGGGSTDTQYF; j_call: TRBJ2-3; clone_size: many; d_call: TRBD2; v_call: TRBV29-1
cdr3_nt: TGTGCCAGCAGCTACGGAGGGACCGGGGAGCTGTTTTTT; cdr3_aa: CASSYGGTGELFF; j_call: TRBJ2-2; clone_size: many; d_call: .; v_call: TRBV7-9